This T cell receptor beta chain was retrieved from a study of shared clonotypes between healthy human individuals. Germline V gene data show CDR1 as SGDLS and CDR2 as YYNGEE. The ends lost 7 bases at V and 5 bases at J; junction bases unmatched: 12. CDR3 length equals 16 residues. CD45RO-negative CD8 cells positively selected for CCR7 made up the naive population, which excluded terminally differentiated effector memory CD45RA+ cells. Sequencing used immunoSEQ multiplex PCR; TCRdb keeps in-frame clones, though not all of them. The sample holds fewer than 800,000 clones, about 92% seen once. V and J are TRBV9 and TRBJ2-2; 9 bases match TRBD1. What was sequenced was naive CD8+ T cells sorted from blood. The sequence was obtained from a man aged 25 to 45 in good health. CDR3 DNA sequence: TGTGCCAGCGGGAAACCCGGGGACAGGGCGACCGGGGAGCTGTTTTTT. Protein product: CASGKPGDRATGELFF.